Presented here are 20 T cell receptor beta chains from one specimen sequenced in a study of blood T cell repertoires in COVID-19. Clones were read by immunoSEQ multiplex PCR, and TCRdb kept only the in-frame ones, dropping some. The sample has tens of thousands of clones; roughly nine tenths are singletons. The specimen sequenced was peripheral blood. The source of these receptors is a man in his forties or fifties with acute or convalescent COVID-19.

The CDR3 DNA follows: TGTGCCAGCAGCCAAGATGAGAATGGTAGCGGAGGTCTCACAGATACGCAGTATTTT. Protein: CASSQDENGSGGLTDTQYF. The chain employs TRBV4-2 and TRBJ2-3; D might be TRBD2 (6 bases). V lost 0 bases and J 2 bases, leaving 21 bases between the germline ends. The germline gives CDR1 LGHNA, CDR2 YNFKEQ. There are 19 residues in the CDR3.

The J gene is TRBJ2-5, the V gene TRBV7-9, with a possible D match to TRBD2 (7 bases). Germline lookup yields CDR1 SEHNR and CDR2 FQNEAQ (reference sequence). This CDR3 has 17 amino acids. The V gene lost 1 base and the J gene lost 3 bases, with 18 bases spanning the gap. The chain's CDR3 is CASSLVGRGEEEETQYF. Here the CDR3 DNA reads TGTGCCAGCAGCTTAGTAGGGAGGGGGGAAGAAGAAGAGACCCAGTACTTC.

V gene TRBV9 combines with J gene TRBJ1-1; 9 positions match TRBD1. Germline V lookup: CDR1 SGDLS, CDR2 YYNGEE. V shed 1 base, J shed 4 bases, and the junction held 8 bases outside the gene matches. There are 16 residues in the CDR3. The DNA of the CDR3 is TGTGCCAGCAGCGTATCGCGACAGGGGGATGGCACTGAAGCTTTCTTT. Protein product: CASSVSRQGDGTEAFF.

In its sample, this clone ranks as medium-sized. The CDR3 region is CASSPQGMNTEAFF. The CDR3 DNA is TGTGCCAGCTCACCACAGGGGATGAACACTGAAGCTTTCTTT. The chain links TRBV18 to TRBJ1-1; maybe TRBD1 (5 bases). Per the germline V gene, CDR1 is KGHSH and CDR2 is LQKENI. V lost 1 base and J 0 bases, leaving 6 bases between the germline ends. This CDR3 is 14 amino acids long.

The genes are TRBV6-2 or TRBV6-3 and TRBJ2-7, with 12 bases aligning to TRBD2. CDR3 length: 17 amino acids. With V trimmed by 0 bases and J by 2 bases, 5 bases remained unmatched. The germline CDR1 and CDR2 sequences are MNHEY and SVGEGT. The DNA of the CDR3 is TGTGCCAGCAGTTACTCGACGACTAGCGGGGGACCCTACGAGCAGTACGTC. This codes for CASSYSTTSGGPYEQYV.

The chain uses TRBV27 and TRBJ1-5, with 8 bases that match TRBD1. J lost 3 bases, V lost 6 bases, and 4 bases had no gene match. CDR1 and CDR2 (germline): MNHEY, SMNVEV (reference sequence). The CDR3 spans 14 residues. The DNA for the CDR3 is TGTGCCAGCAGCTTGGACAGGGACAATCAGCCCCAGCATTTT. It is translated as CASSLDRDNQPQHF.

This chain uses TRBV5-1 with TRBJ2-1; 10 bases match TRBD2. Germline CDR1 and CDR2: SGHRS and YFSETQ. This CDR3 contains 16 residues. The trim removed 0 bases at V and 2 bases at J, leaving 2 bases unmatched. The CDR3 region is CASSLESGRAYNEQFF. The CDR3 nucleotides read TGCGCCAGCAGCTTGGAGAGCGGGAGGGCCTACAATGAGCAGTTCTTC.

This chain uses TRBV4-3 with TRBJ2-3; D may be TRBD1 (6 bases). V was pared by 4 bases and J by 4 bases, with 15 bases between. Per germline, CDR1 LGHNA and CDR2 YSLEER. This CDR3 contains 15 residues. Here the CDR3 DNA reads TGCGCCAGCAGCCTGGGGGCAGGGAATCCAGATACGCAGTATTTT. Its translation: CASSLGAGNPDTQYF.

This clone came up once. V gene TRBV5-1 combines with J gene TRBJ2-1; 9 nucleotides align to TRBD2. This CDR3 is built from 16 residues. Per the germline V gene, CDR1 is SGHRS and CDR2 is YFSETQ. Losses at the gene ends were 4 bases for V and 0 bases for J; bases not matched to a gene: 5. CDR3 DNA: TGCGCCAGCAGCGTCTCTAGCGGGGCCTCCTACAATGAGCAGTTCTTC. This translates into CASSVSSGASYNEQFF.

V usage is TRBV2 and J usage is TRBJ1-1; 9 bases fit TRBD1. Germline loops: CDR1 SNHLY, CDR2 FYNNEI. V trimming: 3 bases; J trimming: 6 bases; junction bases outside the gene matches: 8. The CDR3 is 15 residues long. DNA of the CDR3: TGTGCCAGCAGTGAGGTTTACAGGGGGCTCCCTGAAGCTTTCTTT. This sequence encodes CASSEVYRGLPEAFF.

The chain recombines TRBV18 with TRBJ1-3; D gene ambiguous. The CDR3 is made up of 17 amino acids. Trimming left V 1 base short and J 0 bases short, with 13 bases between. The V gene's germline CDR1 is KGHSH and CDR2 LQKENI. This CDR3 is CASSPRVLEDSGNTIYF. CDR3 nucleotide sequence: TGTGCCAGCTCACCACGGGTTCTAGAAGACTCTGGAAACACCATATATTTT.

This chain links TRBV4-1 with TRBJ1-4, with TRBD1 matching 9 bases. CDR3 length: 15 residues. The V and J ends lost 5 bases and 5 bases, in that order; junction bases with no gene match: 6. In germline, CDR1 is MGHRA, CDR2 YSYEKL. CDR3 sequence (DNA): TGCGCCAGCAGCTTACCGGGACAGGGAAATGAAAAACTGTTTTTT. Amino acid sequence: CASSLPGQGNEKLFF.

The chain recombines TRBV30 with TRBJ1-3, with 8 bases matching TRBD1. With V trimmed by 5 bases and J by 0 bases, 0 bases remained unmatched. This CDR3 has 13 residues. Germline V gene data show CDR1 as GTSNPN and CDR2 as SVGIG (reference sequence). The CDR3 bases are TGTGCCTGGCAGGGGGCCTCTGGAAACACCATATATTTT. Translated, it gives CAWQGASGNTIYF.

The chain combines TRBV5-4 with TRBJ2-5, with 12 bases matching TRBD2. V was pared by 0 bases and J by 5 bases, with 11 bases of the junction left unmatched. The CDR3 is made up of 18 amino acids. From germline, CDR1 is SGHNT and CDR2 YYREEE (reference sequence). The DNA of the CDR3 is TGTGCCAGCAGCTTGGATCCTAGCGGGGGGGCCGTGGCGGAGACCCAGTACTTC. Translation gives CASSLDPSGGAVAETQYF. The whole variable domain, filled in from reference TRBV5-4 and TRBJ2-5, reads ETGVTQSPTHLIKTRGQQVTLRCSSQSGHNTVSWYQQALGQGPQFIFQYYREEENGRGNFPPRFSGLQFPNYSSELNVNALELDDSALYLCASSLDPSGGAVAETQYFGPGTRLLVL.

This clone showed up just a few times. The chain carries TRBV4-2 and TRBJ2-7; 9 bases agree with TRBD2. The germline gives CDR1 LGHNA, CDR2 YNFKEQ. The CDR3 is 18 amino acids. Trimming cost V 4 bases and J 0 bases; bases outside gene matches: 13. CDR3 bases: TGTGCCAGCAGCCCTCGCCCAGCGGGAGGTGCTAGCTCCTACGAGCAGTACTTC. This codes for CASSPRPAGGASSYEQYF.

The rearrangement uses TRBV30 and TRBJ2-2; D unclear. The CDR3 length is 13 residues. CDR1 and CDR2 (germline): GTSNPN, SVGIG (reference sequence). The V end was cut by 1 base, the J end by 2 bases, with 5 bases between. The DNA of the CDR3 is TGTGCCTGGAGTGGGAGAAACACCGGGGAGCTGTTTTTT. Encoded protein: CAWSGRNTGELFF.

This sequence joins TRBV4-2 and TRBJ1-1, with no clear D. This CDR3 is built from 14 residues. Germline CDR1 is LGHNA and CDR2 is YNFKEQ. Trimming stripped 4 bases from V and 6 bases from J, with 15 bases between. CDR3 nucleotides: TGTGCCAGCAGCCCTCGGGAGGGCCCACCTGAAGCTTTCTTT. Protein: CASSPREGPPEAFF.

The V and J genes are TRBV9 and TRBJ1-3, with unresolved D. Deletions cut 0 bases from V and 1 base from J, with 11 bases between. Germline CDR1 reads SGDLS; CDR2 reads YYNGEE. The CDR3 totals 16 residues. The CDR3 DNA follows: TGTGCCAGCAGCGTAGCACCTACACTATCTGGAAACACCATATATTTT. Translating gives CASSVAPTLSGNTIYF. The full variable domain, with the rest looked up from reference TRBV9 and TRBJ1-3, is DSGVTQTPKHLITATGQRVTLRCSPRSGDLSVYWYQQSLDQGLQFLIQYYNGEERAKGNILERFSAQQFPDLHSELNLSSLELGDSALYFCASSVAPTLSGNTIYFGEGSWLTVV.

The rearrangement joins TRBV11-2 to TRBJ2-2, with 9 bases lining up with TRBD1. CDR3 size: 15 residues. The germline V gene has CDR1 SGHAT and CDR2 FQNNGV. The trim removed 3 bases at V and 3 bases at J, leaving 2 bases unmatched. CDR3 sequence reads: CASSLGTGYTGELFF. In DNA form, the CDR3 reads TGTGCCAGCAGCTTGGGGACAGGGTACACCGGGGAGCTGTTTTTT.

This clone came up a few times. The CDR3 is CASSTGLAGEVRETQYF. The CDR3 bases are TGTGCCAGCAGTACGGGACTAGCGGGAGAGGTGAGGGAGACCCAGTACTTC. The rearrangement joins TRBV25-1 to TRBJ2-5; 14 bases agree with TRBD2. This CDR3 has 17 amino acids. V gave up 5 bases and J gave up 5 bases; unmatched junction bases: 10. The germline V gene encodes CDR1 MGHDK and CDR2 SYGVNS.